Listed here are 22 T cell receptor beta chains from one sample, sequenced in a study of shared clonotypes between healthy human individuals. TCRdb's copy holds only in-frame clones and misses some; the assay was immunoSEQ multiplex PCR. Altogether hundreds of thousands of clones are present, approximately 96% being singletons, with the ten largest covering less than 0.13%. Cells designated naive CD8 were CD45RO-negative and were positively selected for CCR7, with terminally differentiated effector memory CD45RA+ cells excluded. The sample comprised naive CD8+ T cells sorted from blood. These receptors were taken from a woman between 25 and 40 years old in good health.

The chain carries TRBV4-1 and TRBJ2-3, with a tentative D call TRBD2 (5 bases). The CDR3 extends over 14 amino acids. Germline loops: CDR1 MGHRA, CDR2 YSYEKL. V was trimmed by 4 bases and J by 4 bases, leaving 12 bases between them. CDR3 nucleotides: TGCGCCAGCAGCCCCAACGCGAGGGCAGATACGCAGTATTTT. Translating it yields CASSPNARADTQYF.

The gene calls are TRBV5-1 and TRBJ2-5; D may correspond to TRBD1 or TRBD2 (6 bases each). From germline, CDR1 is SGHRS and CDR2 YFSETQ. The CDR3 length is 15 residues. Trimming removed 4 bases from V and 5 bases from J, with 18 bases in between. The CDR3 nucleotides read TGCGCCAGCAGCACAGGGACTCCGGGGGTGGAGACCCAGTACTTC. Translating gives CASSTGTPGVETQYF. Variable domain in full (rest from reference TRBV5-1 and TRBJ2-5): KAGVTQTPRYLIKTRGQQVTLSCSPISGHRSVSWYQQTPGQGLQFLFEYFSETQRNKGNFPGRFSGRQFSNSRSEMNVSTLELGDSALYLCASSTGTPGVETQYFGPGTRLLVL.

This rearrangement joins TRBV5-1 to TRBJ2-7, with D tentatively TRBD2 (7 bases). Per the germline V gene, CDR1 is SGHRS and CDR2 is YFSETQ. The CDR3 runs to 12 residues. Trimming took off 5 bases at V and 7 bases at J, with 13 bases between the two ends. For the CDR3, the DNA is TGCGCCAGCAGGGGGGGGACATGGGAGCAGTACTTC. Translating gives CASRGGTWEQYF.

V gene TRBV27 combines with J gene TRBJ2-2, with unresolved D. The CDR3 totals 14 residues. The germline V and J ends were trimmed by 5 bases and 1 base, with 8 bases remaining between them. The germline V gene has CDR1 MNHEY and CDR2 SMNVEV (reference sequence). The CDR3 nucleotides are TGTGCCAGCAGTAGTCAGGTGAACACCGGGGAGCTGTTTTTT. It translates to CASSSQVNTGELFF.

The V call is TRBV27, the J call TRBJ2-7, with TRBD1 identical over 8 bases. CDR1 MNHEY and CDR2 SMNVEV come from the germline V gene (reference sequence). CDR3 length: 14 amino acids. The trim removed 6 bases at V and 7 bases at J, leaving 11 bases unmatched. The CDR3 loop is CASSQGGRGLEQYF. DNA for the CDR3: TGTGCCAGCAGCCAGGGCGGCAGGGGGCTTGAGCAGTACTTC.

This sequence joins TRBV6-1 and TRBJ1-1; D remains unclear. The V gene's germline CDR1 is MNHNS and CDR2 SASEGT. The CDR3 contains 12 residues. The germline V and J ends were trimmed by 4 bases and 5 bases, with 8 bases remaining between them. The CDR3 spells CASSVAETEAFF. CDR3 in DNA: TGTGCCAGCAGTGTCGCGGAGACTGAAGCTTTCTTT.

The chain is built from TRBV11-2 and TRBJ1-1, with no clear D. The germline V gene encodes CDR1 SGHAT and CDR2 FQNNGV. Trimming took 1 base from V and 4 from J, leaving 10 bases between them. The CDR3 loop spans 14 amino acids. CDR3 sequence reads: CASSLGWEGTEAFF. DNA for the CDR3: TGTGCCAGCAGCTTAGGATGGGAGGGCACTGAAGCTTTCTTT.

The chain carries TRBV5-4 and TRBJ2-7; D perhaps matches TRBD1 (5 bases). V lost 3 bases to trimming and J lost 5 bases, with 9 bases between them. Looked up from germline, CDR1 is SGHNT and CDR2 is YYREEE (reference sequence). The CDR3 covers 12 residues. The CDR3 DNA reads TGTGCCAGCAGCTGGGGCCGCGACGAGCAGTACTTC. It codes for CASSWGRDEQYF.

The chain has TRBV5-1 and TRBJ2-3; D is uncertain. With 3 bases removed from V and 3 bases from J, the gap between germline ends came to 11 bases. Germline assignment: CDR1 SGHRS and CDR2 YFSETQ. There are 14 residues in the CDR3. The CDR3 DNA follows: TGCGCCAGCAGCTATAGCCCGCAGACAGATACGCAGTATTTT. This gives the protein CASSYSPQTDTQYF.

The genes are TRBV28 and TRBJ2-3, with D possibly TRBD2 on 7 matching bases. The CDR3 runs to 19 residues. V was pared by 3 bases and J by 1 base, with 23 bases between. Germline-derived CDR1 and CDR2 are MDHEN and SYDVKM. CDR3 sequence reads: CASSFPRQVAGRGTDTQYF. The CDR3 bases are TGTGCCAGCAGTTTCCCGCGACAGGTAGCGGGTAGGGGCACAGATACGCAGTATTTT. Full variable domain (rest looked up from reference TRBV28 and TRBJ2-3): DVKVTQSSRYLVKRTGEKVFLECVQDMDHENMFWYRQDPGLGLRLIYFSYDVKMKEKGDIPEGYSVSREKKERFSLILESASTNQTSMYLCASSFPRQVAGRGTDTQYFGPGTRLTVL.

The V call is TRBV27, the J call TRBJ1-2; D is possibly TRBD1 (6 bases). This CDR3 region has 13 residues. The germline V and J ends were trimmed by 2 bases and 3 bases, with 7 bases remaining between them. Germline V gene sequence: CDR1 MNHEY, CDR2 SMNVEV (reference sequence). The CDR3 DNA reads TGTGCCAGCAGTTTAAGGGGGTACTATGGCTACACCTTC. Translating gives CASSLRGYYGYTF.

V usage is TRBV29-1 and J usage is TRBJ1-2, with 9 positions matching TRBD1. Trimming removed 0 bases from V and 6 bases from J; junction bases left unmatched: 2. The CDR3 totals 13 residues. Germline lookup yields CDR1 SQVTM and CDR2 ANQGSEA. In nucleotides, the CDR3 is TGCAGCGTTGAAGATTGGACAGGGGATGGCTACACCTTC. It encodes CSVEDWTGDGYTF.

The CDR3 region is CASSNGPPGSGNTIYF. CDR3 in DNA: TGTGCCAGTAGTAACGGGCCCCCGGGCTCTGGAAACACCATATATTTT. The chain combines TRBV19 with TRBJ1-3; D gene uncertain. The CDR3 length is 16 residues. V lost 4 bases, J lost 0 bases, and 13 bases lay in between. Germline V gene data show CDR1 as LNHDA and CDR2 as SQIVND (reference sequence).

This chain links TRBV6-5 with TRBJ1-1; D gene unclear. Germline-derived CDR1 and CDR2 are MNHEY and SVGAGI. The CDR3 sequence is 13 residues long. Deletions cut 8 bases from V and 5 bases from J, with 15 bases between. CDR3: CASGPTLGTEAFF. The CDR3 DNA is TGTGCCAGCGGCCCTACGTTGGGGACTGAAGCTTTCTTT.

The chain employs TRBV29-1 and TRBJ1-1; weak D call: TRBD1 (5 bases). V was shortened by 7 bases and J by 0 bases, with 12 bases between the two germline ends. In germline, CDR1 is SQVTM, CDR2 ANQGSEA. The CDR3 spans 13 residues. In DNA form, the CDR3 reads TGCAGCGCAATCGGGACCCTGAACACTGAAGCTTTCTTT. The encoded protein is CSAIGTLNTEAFF.

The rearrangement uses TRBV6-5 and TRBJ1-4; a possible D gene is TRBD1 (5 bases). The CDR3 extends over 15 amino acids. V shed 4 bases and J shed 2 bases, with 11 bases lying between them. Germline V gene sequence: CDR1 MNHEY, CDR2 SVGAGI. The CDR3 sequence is CASSFGGGTNEKLFF. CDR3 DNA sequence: TGTGCCAGCAGTTTTGGGGGGGGGACTAATGAAAAACTGTTTTTT.

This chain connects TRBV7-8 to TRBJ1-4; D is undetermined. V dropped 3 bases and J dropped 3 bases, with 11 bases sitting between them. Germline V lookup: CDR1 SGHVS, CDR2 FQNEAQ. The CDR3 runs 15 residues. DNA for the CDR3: TGTGCCAGCAGCTTTCGAGAGGTCCCTAATGAAAAACTGTTTTTT. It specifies CASSFREVPNEKLFF.

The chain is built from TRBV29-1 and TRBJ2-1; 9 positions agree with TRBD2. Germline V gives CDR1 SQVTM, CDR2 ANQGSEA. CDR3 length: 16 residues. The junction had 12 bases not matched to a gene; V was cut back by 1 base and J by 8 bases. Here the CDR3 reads CSVEGVILAGVDEQFF. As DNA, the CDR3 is TGCAGCGTTGAAGGGGTAATACTAGCGGGCGTCGATGAGCAGTTCTTC.

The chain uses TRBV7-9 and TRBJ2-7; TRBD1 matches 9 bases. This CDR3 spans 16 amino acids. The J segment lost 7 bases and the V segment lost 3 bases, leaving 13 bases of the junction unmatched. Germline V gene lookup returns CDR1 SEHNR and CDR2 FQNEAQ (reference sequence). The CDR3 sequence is CASSFTGTGFDWEQYF. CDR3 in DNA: TGTGCCAGCAGCTTCACCGGGACAGGGTTTGATTGGGAGCAGTACTTC.

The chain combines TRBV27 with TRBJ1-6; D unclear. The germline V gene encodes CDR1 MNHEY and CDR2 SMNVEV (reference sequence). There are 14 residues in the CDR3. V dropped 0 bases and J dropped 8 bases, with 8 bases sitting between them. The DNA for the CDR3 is TGTGCCAGCAGTTTATCGAGTGGATATTCACCCCTCCACTTT. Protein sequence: CASSLSSGYSPLHF.

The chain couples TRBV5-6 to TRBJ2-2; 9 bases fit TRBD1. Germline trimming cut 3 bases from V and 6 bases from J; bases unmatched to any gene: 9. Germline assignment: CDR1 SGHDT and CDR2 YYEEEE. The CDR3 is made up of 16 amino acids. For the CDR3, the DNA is TGTGCCAGCAGCTGGGACAGGGCAGAGGGGTCCGGGGAGCTGTTTTTT. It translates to CASSWDRAEGSGELFF. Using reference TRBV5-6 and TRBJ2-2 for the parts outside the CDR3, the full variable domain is DAGVTQSPTHLIKTRGQQVTLRCSPKSGHDTVSWYQQALGQGPQFIFQYYEEEERQRGNFPDRFSGHQFPNYSSELNVNALLLGDSALYLCASSWDRAEGSGELFFGEGSRLTVL.

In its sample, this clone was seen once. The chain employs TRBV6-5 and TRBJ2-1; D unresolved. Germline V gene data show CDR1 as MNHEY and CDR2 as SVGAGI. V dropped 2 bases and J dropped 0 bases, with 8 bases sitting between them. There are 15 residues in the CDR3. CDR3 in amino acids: CASSYALSSYNEQFF. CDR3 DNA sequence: TGTGCCAGCAGTTACGCGCTGAGCTCCTACAATGAGCAGTTCTTC.